Following are 13 T cell receptor beta chains from one sample sequenced in a study of CD8+ T cells in alopecia areata. Treatment in this sample: oral pan-JAK inhibitor, 5-10 mg twice daily. Reverse transcribed after extraction, RNA yielded cDNA as the sequencing template. The data were produced by immunoSEQ multiplex PCR, yet TCRdb's version contains in-frame clones alone and is incomplete. In the table there are about 64,000 clones, 46% of which are singletons. The starting material was CD8+ T cells sorted from blood, obtained around week 36, from a patient treated with tofacitinib. The receptor set was obtained from a human donor with alopecia areata.

The rearrangement joins TRBV5-1 to TRBJ2-3, with no clear D. V lost 2 bases, J lost 6 bases, and 4 bases lay in between. The CDR3 has 11 residues. The germline V gene encodes CDR1 SGHRS and CDR2 YFSETQ. The CDR3 nucleotides read TGCGCCAGCAGCTTAGGGGATACGCAGTATTTT. Its translation is CASSLGDTQYF.

The genes are TRBV6-5 and TRBJ1-1; a possible D gene is TRBD1 (6 bases). The CDR3 sequence is 13 residues long. Trimming removed 5 bases from V and 1 base from J, with 8 bases in between. Germline V gene lookup returns CDR1 MNHEY and CDR2 SVGAGI. CDR3 loop: CASSIQGNTEAFF. DNA of the CDR3: TGTGCCAGCAGTATACAGGGGAACACTGAAGCTTTCTTT.

This chain links TRBV7-2 with TRBJ1-5; D not certain. Trimming shortened V by 2 bases and J by 8 bases, and 7 bases separated the two germline ends. The CDR3 consists of 12 residues. The V gene's germline CDR1 is SGHTA and CDR2 FQGNSA. DNA for the CDR3: TGTGCCAGCAGCTTAAGTGGAGAGCCCCAGCATTTT. The encoded protein is CASSLSGEPQHF.

As regards this clone: Other DNA sequences in the same sample also yield this CDR3. The V and J genes are TRBV7-9 and TRBJ2-2; D ambiguous. Between the trimmed V and J ends, which lost 1 base and 4 bases, there was a span of 1 base. The germline CDR1 and CDR2 sequences are SEHNR and FQNEAQ (reference sequence). The CDR3 is 12 residues long. The CDR3 sequence is CASSLGTGELFF. In DNA form, the CDR3 reads TGTGCCAGCAGCTTAGGCACCGGGGAGCTGTTTTTT. Full variable domain (remainder filled in from reference TRBV7-9 and TRBJ2-2): DTGVSQNPRHKITKRGQNVTFRCDPISEHNRLYWYRQTLGQGPEFLTYFQNEAQLEKSRLLSDRFSAERPKGSFSTLEIQRTEQGDSAMYLCASSLGTGELFFGEGSRLTVL.

The V gene is TRBV6-1, the J gene TRBJ2-3; D call uncertain. Per the germline V gene, CDR1 is MNHNS and CDR2 is SASEGT. Deletions cut 8 bases from V and 1 base from J, with 10 bases between. The CDR3 runs 13 residues. The CDR3 DNA sequence: TGTGCCAGCCCCCCTCCGGGCACAGATACGCAGTATTTT. This sequence encodes CASPPPGTDTQYF.

V usage is TRBV27 and J usage is TRBJ2-1; D perhaps matches TRBD1 (6 bases). The CDR3 sequence is 14 residues long. V was trimmed by 4 bases and J by 5 bases, leaving 12 bases between them. The germline CDR1 and CDR2 sequences are MNHEY and SMNVEV (reference sequence). The CDR3 spells CASSWGQGNNEQFF. CDR3 coding DNA: TGTGCCAGCAGTTGGGGGCAGGGGAACAATGAGCAGTTCTTC.

This rearrangement joins TRBV7-8 to TRBJ2-5; D is uncertain. This CDR3 is 13 amino acids long. The V gene's germline CDR1 is SGHVS and CDR2 FQNEAQ. The V end lost 5 bases, the J end lost 5 bases, and 12 bases lay between the germline ends. CDR3 DNA: TGTGCCAGCAGCGTTGGTCCACCGGAGACCCAGTACTTC. Translating it yields CASSVGPPETQYF.

This clone turned up a few times. The chain couples TRBV9 to TRBJ2-5, with 13 bases that match TRBD2. Trimming cost V 3 bases and J 2 bases; bases outside gene matches: 13. This CDR3 contains 19 residues. The germline CDR1 and CDR2 sequences are SGDLS and YYNGEE. CDR3 nucleotide sequence: TGTGCCAGCAGCGACCACGGACTAGCGGGAGAAAGAGGGCAAGAGACCCAGTACTTC. Amino acids: CASSDHGLAGERGQETQYF.

The V gene is TRBV28, the J gene TRBJ2-7; 10 nucleotides agree with TRBD1. CDR1 and CDR2 (germline): MDHEN, SYDVKM. With V trimmed by 8 bases and J by 3 bases, 13 bases remained unmatched. This CDR3 region has 16 residues. The CDR3 DNA reads TGTGCCAGCGCGGGACAGGGGCTCATTTTAGACTACGAGCAGTACTTC. Translation: CASAGQGLILDYEQYF.

The chain is built from TRBV4-3 and TRBJ1-1; 7 nucleotides line up with TRBD1. Germline CDR1 LGHNA, CDR2 YSLEER. The ends lost 0 bases at V and 4 bases at J; junction bases unmatched: 8. This CDR3 is built from 16 residues. In DNA form, the CDR3 reads TGCGCCAGCAGCCAAGATCGGGCCAGGGGGTCCACTGAAGCTTTCTTT. Protein product: CASSQDRARGSTEAFF.

This chain links TRBV18 with TRBJ2-7; D is unresolved. CDR1 and CDR2 (germline): KGHSH, LQKENI. Between the trimmed V and J ends, which lost 3 bases and 0 bases, there was a span of 15 bases. CDR3 size: 16 residues. CDR3 sequence reads: CASSPTSVLDSYEQYF. For the CDR3, the DNA is TGTGCCAGCTCACCCACTTCCGTCCTAGACTCCTACGAGCAGTACTTC.

Only a few counts were recorded for this clone. This rearrangement joins TRBV29-1 to TRBJ2-7; TRBD1 matches at 8 bases. J was trimmed by 4 bases and V by 5 bases; bases with no gene match: 7. The CDR3 covers 13 residues. Germline lookup yields CDR1 SQVTM and CDR2 ANQGSEA. CDR3 bases: TGCAGCGTTTCCCTTGGACAGGGATACGAGCAGTACTTC. It is translated as CSVSLGQGYEQYF.

The chain's CDR3 is CASSRRAEPQETQYF. The CDR3, as DNA: TGTGCCAGCAGCCGACGAGCGGAGCCCCAAGAGACCCAGTACTTC. The rearrangement links TRBV13 to TRBJ2-5; possibly TRBD2 for D (5 bases). Trimming took 5 bases from V and 1 from J, leaving 14 bases between them. Per germline, CDR1 PRHDT and CDR2 FYEKMQ (reference sequence). This CDR3 region has 15 residues.